This T cell receptor (beta chain) was identified in a study of T-cell memory formation after mild COVID-19 (dated by TCRdb to 2020 to 2023). For the wider study: TCR sequence clusters from the two donors were found to be largely donor specific. In a couple of donors, T-cell clones that expanded and contracted after mild COVID-19 were followed by sequencing TCRalpha and TCRbeta repertoires longitudinally. Two young, previously healthy adult volunteers made up the cohort, one male and one female.

The instrument given in TCRdb is Illumina NovaSeq 6000. TCRalpha and TCRbeta cDNA libraries were built by 5'RACE with constant-segment primers, adding sample barcodes and unique molecular identifiers. RNA was extracted from every sample with Trizol reagent. The libraries were amplified in two PCR steps, and the second step added a second sample barcode and Illumina TruSeq adapters. Sequencing of libraries was performed on an Illumina NovaSeq with 2 x 150 bp paired-end reads. As for how the authors treated the data: The reads were demultiplexed and collapsed into UMI-guided consensus sequences using migec v1.2.7. With mixcr v2.1.11, UMI consensuses were aligned to TRA and TRB V and J templates and assembled into clonotypes. Clonotypes were classified as expanded or contracted when called significant by both edgeR and NoisET, with noise models trained on biological replicates. edgeR calls used a false discovery rate-adjusted p below 0.01 and a log2 fold-change threshold of 1. As an exploratory analysis of dynamics, max-normalized trajectories of the 1000 most abundant clonotypes were examined by PCA with hierarchical clustering. Separately sequenced CD4+ and CD8+ repertoires were used to assign a CD4 or CD8 phenotype to each responding clone. TCRdb's own reprocessing of the public reads used fastp at Q25 and MiXCR and kept productive beta chains. Rows are unified per CDR3 protein, each entry keeping the most common DNA and genes. The authors' filters were not applied to this entry. The sample contains about 110,000 distinct CDR3 sequences, around an eighth of them found a single time. Together, the top ten hold around two fifths of the sample.

Remarks on this clonotype: There is no known antigen for this receptor. Qualities for individual bases were not recorded, and no much larger clone is one base off.

The CDR3 goes from the cysteine to the phenylalanine over 15 residues. The kept DNA is CDR3 alone, 45 bases in frame from the first base. Sequences KGHDR (CDR1) and SFDVKD (CDR2) are obtained from the germline V gene. Trimming takes 2 bases from V and 4 bases from J, and the germline ends sit 12 bases apart. Overall study outcomes, separate from this receptor: Only a couple of mild cases were covered by the study, and larger cohorts that include severe cases with pre-infection samples were considered necessary. Some responding clones were detected in pre-infection memory, suggesting pre-existing cross-reactive memory T cells joined the SARS-CoV-2 response. Balanced CD4/CD8 phenotypes were observed for clones contracting from day 15 to 85, whereas a bias towards CD4+ was observed for a second wave of clones expanding from day 15 to 37. Contracting CD4+ clones were found mainly in CM and EM memory subsets, while CD8+ clones were enriched in EMRA. The second-wave clones that peaked on day 37 were not confirmed to be SARS-CoV-2 specific.

Ficoll-Paque density gradient centrifugation was used to isolate PBMCs. Sequencing was done on a sample of PBMCs or a T cell subset sorted from them (not recorded which). This TCR derives from a man aged 18 to 29 who had mild COVID-19 (a few samples of this study predate the infection). The sample titles of this study are shuffled in the database, so cell type and time point are left out; the donor was told from shared clones. The chain employs TRBV24-1 and TRBJ2-3; the D region possibly corresponds to TRBD2 (6 bases align). The CDR3 protein: CATSDYGGEADTQYF. The nucleotide sequence reads TGTGCCACCAGTGATTATGGCGGGGAGGCAGATACGCAGTATTTT.